The 13 T cell receptor beta chains given below trace back to one sample, sequenced in a study of cytomegalovirus exposure and HLA in healthy donors (dated by TCRdb to the late 2010s). Libraries were constructed by the immunoSEQ multiplex PCR assay. For the multiplex PCR, a mixture combining 60 forward primers for TCR Vbeta segments and 13 reverse primers for TCR Jbeta segments was used. TCRdb took this table from immuneACCESS and kept in-frame rearrangements with V and J called. Such tables lack part of the clones; where checked against another copy, unresolved V genes explain under half of the gap, and the rest is unexplained. This sample holds 150,000 to 200,000 clones; about 71% were observed only once. The ten largest account for about 2.7% of the sample. Material: PBMCs. The receptors were sampled from a woman aged 25 to 45 in good health and CMV-seronegative.

The sample holds a few counts of this clone. This chain joins TRBV18 and TRBJ2-7; 7 bases agree with TRBD1. Germline CDR1 and CDR2: KGHSH and LQKENI. V trimming: 5 bases; J trimming: 2 bases; junction bases outside the gene matches: 3. The length of the CDR3 is 13 residues. The CDR3 DNA sequence: TGTGCCAGCTCAGATGGGACAGCCTACGAGCAGTACTTC. As protein: CASSDGTAYEQYF.

This chain connects TRBV2 to TRBJ1-5; TRBD1 matches at 7 bases. V shed 2 bases and J 5 bases; nucleotides not matched to a gene: 0. The germline CDR1 and CDR2 sequences are SNHLY and FYNNEI. CDR3 size: 13 residues. Here the CDR3 reads CASSEQGDQPQHF. In nucleotides, the CDR3 is TGTGCCAGCAGTGAACAGGGGGATCAGCCCCAGCATTTT.

The rearrangement joins TRBV6-1 to TRBJ1-2; possible D gene TRBD1, 5 bases. With 4 bases removed from V and 2 bases from J, the gap between germline ends came to 11 bases. The CDR3 extends over 14 amino acids. The germline gives CDR1 MNHNS, CDR2 SASEGT. CDR3 sequence reads: CASSGQLLNYGYTF. CDR3 in DNA: TGTGCCAGCAGTGGACAGCTCCTGAACTATGGCTACACCTTC.

The chain employs TRBV19 and TRBJ2-3; 11 bases are shared with TRBD2. The V and J ends lost 3 bases and 2 bases, in that order; junction bases with no gene match: 7. CDR1 and CDR2 from the germline V gene are LNHDA and SQIVND (reference sequence). CDR3 size: 17 residues. The CDR3: CASSISPLAGDTDTQYF. DNA of the CDR3: TGTGCCAGTAGTATTTCCCCACTAGCGGGGGACACAGATACGCAGTATTTT.

The rearrangement links TRBV29-1 to TRBJ2-1, with 7 positions matching TRBD2. CDR3 length: 14 amino acids. V lost 4 bases and J lost 9; bases outside the gene matches: 12. Germline-derived CDR1 and CDR2 are SQVTM and ANQGSEA. As DNA, the CDR3 is TGCAGCGTTGTTGGTGGGAGGGGTGTTGGTGAGCAGTTCTTC. It yields the protein CSVVGGRGVGEQFF.

The chain carries TRBV7-9 and TRBJ2-2, with D tentatively TRBD1 (6 bases). The CDR3 covers 15 residues. With 2 bases removed from V and 4 bases from J, the gap between germline ends came to 11 bases. Germline V gene lookup returns CDR1 SEHNR and CDR2 FQNEAQ (reference sequence). The CDR3 sequence is CASSLMGAGTGELFF. For the CDR3, the DNA is TGTGCCAGCAGCTTAATGGGGGCAGGCACCGGGGAGCTGTTTTTT.

CDR3 loop: CATSRYNSGTTDTQYF. As DNA, the CDR3 is TGTGCCACCAGCAGGTACAATTCGGGAACCACAGATACGCAGTATTTT. The chain links TRBV15 to TRBJ2-3, with a possible D match to TRBD2 (5 bases). The CDR3 is made up of 16 amino acids. Germline CDR1 LNHNV, CDR2 YYDKDF (reference sequence). With 3 bases removed from V and 2 bases from J, the gap between germline ends came to 15 bases.

The genes are TRBV29-1 and TRBJ2-7; no clear D gene. Trimming stripped 4 bases from V and 3 bases from J, with 10 bases between. Germline-derived CDR1 and CDR2 are SQVTM and ANQGSEA. The CDR3 runs to 12 residues. The CDR3 region has the DNA TGCAGCGTTGTCGCCAGTGGCTACGAGCAGTACTTC. It yields the protein CSVVASGYEQYF.

The rearrangement links TRBV9 to TRBJ2-5; D is perhaps TRBD1 (6 bases). CDR1 is SGDLS and CDR2 is YYNGEE in the germline V gene. V was shortened by 3 bases and J by 5 bases, with 11 bases between the two germline ends. This CDR3 has 13 amino acids. In nucleotides, the CDR3 is TGTGCCAGCAGCGGCAGGGGTGAGGAGACCCAGTACTTC. Encoded protein: CASSGRGEETQYF.

The rearrangement joins TRBV7-2 to TRBJ2-7, with 7 bases aligning to TRBD1. Trimming removed 4 bases from V and 7 bases from J; junction bases left unmatched: 1. This CDR3 is built from 11 residues. Germline CDR1 is SGHTA and CDR2 is FQGNSA. The CDR3 region is CASSYRGEQYF. The DNA of the CDR3 is TGTGCCAGCAGCTACAGGGGTGAGCAGTACTTC.

The chain joins TRBV7-9 to TRBJ1-1; 8 nucleotides agree with TRBD1. The V gene end was trimmed by 5 bases and the J gene end by 3 bases; junction bases not matched to a gene: 8. The CDR3 extends over 15 amino acids. The germline V gene has CDR1 SEHNR and CDR2 FQNEAQ (reference sequence). The CDR3 DNA follows: TGTGCCAGCAGCCCAACCGGACAGGGACACACTGAAGCTTTCTTT. It encodes CASSPTGQGHTEAFF.

This chain joins TRBV5-1 and TRBJ1-4; 11 bases fit TRBD1. V lost 4 bases, J lost 9 bases, and 8 bases stayed unmatched. CDR1 is SGHRS, CDR2 YFSETQ, per germline. The CDR3 loop spans 15 amino acids. CDR3: CASSEGQGAHKKLFF. The CDR3 coding sequence is TGCGCCAGCAGCGAAGGACAGGGGGCCCATAAAAAACTGTTTTTT.

CDR3 amino acids: CASSGQGTETQYF. DNA of the CDR3: TGTGCCAGCAGTGGACAGGGGACAGAGACCCAGTACTTC. The rearrangement links TRBV6-6 to TRBJ2-5, with 9 bases fitting TRBD1. The V and J ends lost 5 bases and 4 bases, in that order; junction bases with no gene match: 2. The V gene's germline CDR1 is MNHNY and CDR2 SVGAGI (reference sequence). The CDR3 runs 13 residues.